The entry below describes one T cell receptor (beta chain). Its specificity is not known. The entry originates in a study of cytomegalovirus exposure and HLA in healthy donors. Amplification used 60 Vbeta primers and 13 Jbeta primers. Sequenced by immunoSEQ multiplex PCR; TCRdb stores in-frame clones only, minus some. The sample shows some 100,000 clones, roughly 84% of them seen only once. The germline V gene encodes CDR1 MNHEY and CDR2 SMNVEV (reference sequence). V was pared by 2 bases and J by 7 bases, with 12 bases between. The CDR3 has 13 residues. The study, taken as a whole, reports: Reports showed the classifier diagnosing cytomegalovirus status with high specificity and sensitivity. Analysis was carried out at a later point, and it linked a missense DCLRE1C variant to TCR beta V- and J-gene trimming. For most subjects, TCR beta sequences were reported to predict HLA-A and HLA-B alleles with accuracy. Sequencing depth roughly uniform across donors was assumed in presence/absence analyses.

Sequenced material: PBMCs. The rearrangement joins TRBV27 to TRBJ2-7, with D perhaps TRBD2 (6 bases). The receptor's source is a woman under 30 in good health and CMV-seronegative. The CDR3 region has the DNA TGTGCCAGCAGTTTAGGAGGGTCCCGGGAGCAGTACTTC. Its translation is CASSLGGSREQYF.